Shown below are 8 T cell receptor beta chains from a single sample sequenced in a study of T cell responses to AZD1222 COVID-19 vaccine. Libraries were prepared by immunoSEQ multiplex PCR; TCRdb keeps only in-frame clonotypes and omits some of them. The table has 55,000 to 85,000 clones, over 80% seen once. The sequences come from peripheral blood, collected on day 0 of AZD1222 vaccination. The receptors come from an adult in good health.

In its sample, this clone was seen once. This chain joins TRBV7-8 and TRBJ2-1, with unresolved D. V was clipped by 8 bases and J by 2 bases, with 13 bases between them. CDR3 length: 14 residues. CDR1 SGHVS and CDR2 FQNEAQ come from the germline V gene. The CDR3 DNA sequence: TGTGCCAGCGGCGCCAGAAGGGCCTACAATGAGCAGTTCTTC. This codes for CASGARRAYNEQFF. Looking up the rest from reference TRBV7-8 and TRBJ2-1 gives the full variable domain: GAGVSQSPRYKVAKRGQDVALRCDPISGHVSLFWYQQALGQGPEFLTYFQNEAQLDKSGLPSDRFFAERPEGSVSTLKIQRTQQEDSAVYLCASGARRAYNEQFFGPGTRLTVL.

The V and J genes are TRBV12-3 or TRBV12-4 and TRBJ1-1; D remains ambiguous. This CDR3 has 13 amino acids. V lost 7 bases and J lost 4, with 13 bases in between. CDR3 nucleotide sequence: TGTGCCAGCACCGAAGGGTTGGGCACTGAAGCTTTCTTT. Protein product: CASTEGLGTEAFF.

This chain joins TRBV14 and TRBJ1-6, with D unresolved. V lost 1 base and J lost 7, with 8 bases in between. The CDR3 spans 14 residues. Per germline, CDR1 SGHDN and CDR2 FVKESK. CDR3: CASSQGLQNSPLHF. In DNA form, the CDR3 reads TGTGCCAGCAGCCAAGGGTTGCAGAATTCACCCCTCCACTTT.

The rearrangement uses TRBV28 and TRBJ1-1; D is possibly TRBD1 (6 bases). Per the germline V gene, CDR1 is MDHEN and CDR2 is SYDVKM. Trimming stripped 7 bases from V and 0 bases from J, with 21 bases between. This CDR3 contains 17 residues. The CDR3 protein is CASTSQTDRSLNTEAFF. The CDR3 nucleotides read TGTGCCAGCACCTCACAAACGGACAGATCACTGAACACTGAAGCTTTCTTT. The variable domain in full, completed from reference TRBV28 and TRBJ1-1, reads DVKVTQSSRYLVKRTGEKVFLECVQDMDHENMFWYRQDPGLGLRLIYFSYDVKMKEKGDIPEGYSVSREKKERFSLILESASTNQTSMYLCASTSQTDRSLNTEAFFGQGTRLTVV.

This clone has only a few counts. The chain is built from TRBV3-1 (or the pseudogene TRBV3-2) and TRBJ1-6; TRBD1 matches at 9 bases. This CDR3 is built from 16 residues. V lost 0 bases and J lost 7; bases outside the gene matches: 4. Germline lookup yields CDR1 LGHDT and CDR2 YNNKEL (reference sequence). CDR3 coding DNA: TGTGCCAGCAGCCAAGATGAGACAGGGGGGAATTCACCCCTCCACTTT. Protein: CASSQDETGGNSPLHF.

The chain combines TRBV5-1 with TRBJ1-2, with 8 bases lining up with TRBD1. The CDR3 length is 13 residues. V trimming: 2 bases; J trimming: 7 bases; junction bases outside the gene matches: 4. CDR1 and CDR2 (germline): SGHRS, YFSETQ. CDR3 residues: CASSFDRGGGYTF. The CDR3 region has the DNA TGCGCCAGCAGCTTCGACAGGGGAGGTGGCTACACCTTC.

The chain employs TRBV2 and TRBJ1-2; D ambiguous. CDR3 size: 14 residues. V was cut by 2 bases and J by 5 bases, with 12 bases left in between. Germline V CDR1 and CDR2: SNHLY, FYNNEI. The CDR3 spells CASSEITLWYGYTF. DNA for the CDR3: TGTGCCAGCAGTGAAATTACTTTGTGGTATGGCTACACCTTC. The full variable domain, completed using reference TRBV2 and TRBJ1-2, is EPEVTQTPSHQVTQMGQEVILRCVPISNHLYFYWYRQILGQKVEFLVSFYNNEISEKSEIFDDQFSVERPDGSNFTLKIRSTKLEDSAMYFCASSEITLWYGYTFGSGTRLTVV.

This chain joins TRBV24-1 and TRBJ1-5; D is ambiguous. The CDR3 consists of 14 residues. Germline V CDR1 and CDR2: KGHDR, SFDVKD. V was pared by 9 bases and J by 2 bases, with 13 bases between. CDR3 nucleotides: TGTGCCACCCTGAGGGTTTGTCGCAATCAGCCCCAGCATTTT. Its protein is CATLRVCRNQPQHF.